This TCR beta chain was recorded in a study of shared clonotypes between healthy human individuals. Profiling relied on immunoSEQ multiplex PCR, and the TCRdb table lists in-frame clones only, not all of them. The table has fewer than 1.8 million clones, approximately 98.5% seen once; the top ten hold about 0.4%. The receptor was derived from a man aged 25-45 years in good health. Sequencing was carried out using naive CD4+ T cells sorted from blood. Subset indicated: CD45RA+ positively selected.

The CDR3: CASSAGGDTQYF. CDR3 bases: TGTGCCAGCAGCGCAGGAGGGGATACGCAGTATTTT. The gene calls are TRBV9 and TRBJ2-3; D perhaps matches TRBD2 (6 bases). CDR3 size: 12 residues. The ends were cut back, 3 bases at V and 6 bases at J, with 8 bases in the middle. CDR1 SGDLS and CDR2 YYNGEE come from the germline V gene.